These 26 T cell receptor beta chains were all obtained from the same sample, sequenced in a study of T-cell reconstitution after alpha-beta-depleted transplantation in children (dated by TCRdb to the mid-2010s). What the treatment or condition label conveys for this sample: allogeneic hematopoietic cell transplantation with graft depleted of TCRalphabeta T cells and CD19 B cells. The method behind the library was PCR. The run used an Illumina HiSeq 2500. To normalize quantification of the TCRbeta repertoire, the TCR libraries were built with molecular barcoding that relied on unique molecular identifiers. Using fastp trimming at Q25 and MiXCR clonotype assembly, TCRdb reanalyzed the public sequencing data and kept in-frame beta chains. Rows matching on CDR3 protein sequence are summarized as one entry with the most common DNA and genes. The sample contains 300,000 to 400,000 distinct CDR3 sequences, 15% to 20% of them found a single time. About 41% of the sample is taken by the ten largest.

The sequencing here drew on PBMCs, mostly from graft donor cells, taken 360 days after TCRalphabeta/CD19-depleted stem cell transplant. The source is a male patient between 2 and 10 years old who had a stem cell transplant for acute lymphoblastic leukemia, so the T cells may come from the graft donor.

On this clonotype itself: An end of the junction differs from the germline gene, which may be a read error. In nucleotides, the CDR3 is TGCGCCAGCATCCAAGACAGGGGATTCTATGGCTACACCTTC. The encoded protein is CASIQDRGFYGYTF. The J gene is TRBJ1-2, the V gene TRBV4-3, with TRBD1 matching 8 bases. The CDR3 is made up of 14 amino acids. Germline CDR1 is LGHNA and CDR2 is YSLEER.

The CDR3: CASSIDSLGVTQYF. CDR3 bases: TGTGCCAGCAGCATTGACTCCCTGGGGGTTACGCAGTATTTT. The chain combines TRBV5-6 with TRBJ2-3; tentatively, D is TRBD1 or TRBD2 (5 bases each). The CDR3 has 14 residues. The V end was cut by 4 bases, the J end by 8 bases, with 17 bases between. The V gene's germline CDR1 is SGHDT and CDR2 YYEEEE.

The CDR3, as DNA: TGCGCCAGCAAAGTAACCCCTCTTTGGAGGGGCGCAGATACGCAGTATTTT. Its translation is CASKVTPLWRGADTQYF. V is TRBV5-1 and J is TRBJ2-3; weak D call: TRBD2 (6 bases). CDR1 is SGHRS, CDR2 YFSETQ, per germline. The germline V and J ends were trimmed by 6 bases and 4 bases, with 24 bases remaining between them. The CDR3 totals 17 residues.

In DNA form, the CDR3 reads TGTGCCAGCAGCCCCGGGTTCGGAAGGGTACAGGCCTACGAGCAGTACTTC. Encoded protein: CASSPGFGRVQAYEQYF. The chain carries TRBV12-3 or TRBV12-4 and TRBJ2-7; D may be TRBD1 (5 bases). With 6 bases removed from V and 2 bases from J, the gap between germline ends came to 23 bases. This CDR3 contains 17 residues.

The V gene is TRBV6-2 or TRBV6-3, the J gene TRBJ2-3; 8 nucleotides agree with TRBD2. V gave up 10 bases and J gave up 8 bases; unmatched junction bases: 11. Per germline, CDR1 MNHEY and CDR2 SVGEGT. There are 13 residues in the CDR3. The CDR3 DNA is TGTGCCACTGCCGGGACTAGAATAAGTACGCAGTATTTT. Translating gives CATAGTRISTQYF.

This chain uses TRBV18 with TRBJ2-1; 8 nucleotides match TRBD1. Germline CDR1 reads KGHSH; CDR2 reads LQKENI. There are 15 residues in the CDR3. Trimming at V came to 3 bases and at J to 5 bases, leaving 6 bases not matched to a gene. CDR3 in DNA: TGTGCCAGCTCACCTCGGCAGGGGGCCCACAATGAGCAGTTCTTC. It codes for CASSPRQGAHNEQFF.

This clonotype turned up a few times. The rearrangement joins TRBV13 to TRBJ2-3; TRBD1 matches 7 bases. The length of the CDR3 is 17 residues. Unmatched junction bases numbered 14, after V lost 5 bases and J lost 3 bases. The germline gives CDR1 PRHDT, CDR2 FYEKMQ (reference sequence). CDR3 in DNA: TGTGCCAGCAGCACACCCGGACAGGCCAGACCTACAGATACGCAGTATTTT. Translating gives CASSTPGQARPTDTQYF.

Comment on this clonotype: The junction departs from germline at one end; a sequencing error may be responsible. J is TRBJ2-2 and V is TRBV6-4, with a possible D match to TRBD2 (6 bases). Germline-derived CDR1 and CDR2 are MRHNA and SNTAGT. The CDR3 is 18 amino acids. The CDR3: CACSWGKRWEAGDRELFF. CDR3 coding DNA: TGTGCCTGCAGTTGGGGAAAAAGGTGGGAGGCGGGCGACCGGGAGCTGTTTTTT.

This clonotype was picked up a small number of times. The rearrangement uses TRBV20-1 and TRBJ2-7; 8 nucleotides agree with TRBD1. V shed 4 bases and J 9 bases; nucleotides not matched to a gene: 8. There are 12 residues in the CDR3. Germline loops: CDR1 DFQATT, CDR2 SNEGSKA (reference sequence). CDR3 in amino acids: CSATETGDWQYF. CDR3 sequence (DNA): TGCAGTGCTACAGAGACAGGGGATTGGCAGTACTTC.

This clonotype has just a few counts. The chain's CDR3 is CASSFVAGVRYNEQFF. The CDR3 coding sequence is TGTGCCAGCAGCTTTGTAGCGGGAGTTCGCTACAATGAGCAGTTCTTC. This chain uses TRBV11-2 with TRBJ2-1, with TRBD2 matching over 9 bases. CDR1 and CDR2 (germline): SGHAT, FQNNGV. The V gene end was trimmed by 3 bases and the J gene end by 3 bases; junction bases not matched to a gene: 6. This CDR3 region has 16 residues.

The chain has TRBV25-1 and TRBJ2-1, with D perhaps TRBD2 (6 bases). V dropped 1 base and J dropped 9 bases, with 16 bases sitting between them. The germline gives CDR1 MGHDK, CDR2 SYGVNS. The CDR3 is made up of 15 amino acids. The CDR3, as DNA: TGTGCCAGCAGTGAATTGACTAGACCAGGTGGTGAGCAGTTCTTC. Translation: CASSELTRPGGEQFF.

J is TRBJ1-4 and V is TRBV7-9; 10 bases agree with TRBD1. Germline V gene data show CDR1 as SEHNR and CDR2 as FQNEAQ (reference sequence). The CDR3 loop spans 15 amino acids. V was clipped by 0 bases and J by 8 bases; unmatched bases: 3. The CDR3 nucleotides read TGTGCCAGCAGCTTAGCGACAGGGGGCATGGAAAAACTGTTTTTT. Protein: CASSLATGGMEKLFF.

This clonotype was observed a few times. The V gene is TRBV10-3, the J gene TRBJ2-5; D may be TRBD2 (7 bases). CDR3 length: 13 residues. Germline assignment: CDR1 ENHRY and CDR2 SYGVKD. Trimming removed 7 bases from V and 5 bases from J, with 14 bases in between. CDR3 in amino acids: CAITGGPGETQYF. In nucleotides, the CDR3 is TGTGCCATCACGGGGGGCCCGGGGGAGACCCAGTACTTC.

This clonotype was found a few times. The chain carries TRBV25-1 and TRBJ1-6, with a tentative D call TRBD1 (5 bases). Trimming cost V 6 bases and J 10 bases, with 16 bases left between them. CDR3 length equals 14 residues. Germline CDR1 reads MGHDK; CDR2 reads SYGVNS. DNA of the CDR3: TGTGCCAGCAGGGGAGGGACGCGGACCTCACCCCTCCACTTT. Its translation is CASRGGTRTSPLHF.

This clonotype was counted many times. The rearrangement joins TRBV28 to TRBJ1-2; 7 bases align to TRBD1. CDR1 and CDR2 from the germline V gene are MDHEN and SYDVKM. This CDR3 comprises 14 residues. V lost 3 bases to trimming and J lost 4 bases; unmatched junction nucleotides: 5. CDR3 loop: CASSFSDRPYGYTF. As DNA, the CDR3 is TGTGCCAGCAGTTTCTCGGACAGGCCCTATGGCTACACCTTC.

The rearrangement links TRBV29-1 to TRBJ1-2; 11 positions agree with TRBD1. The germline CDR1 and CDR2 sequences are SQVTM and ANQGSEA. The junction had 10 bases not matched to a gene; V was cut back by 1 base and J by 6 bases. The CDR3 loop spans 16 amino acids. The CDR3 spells CSVEGPGTGGDDGYTF. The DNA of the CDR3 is TGCAGCGTTGAAGGACCCGGGACAGGGGGGGATGATGGCTACACCTTC.

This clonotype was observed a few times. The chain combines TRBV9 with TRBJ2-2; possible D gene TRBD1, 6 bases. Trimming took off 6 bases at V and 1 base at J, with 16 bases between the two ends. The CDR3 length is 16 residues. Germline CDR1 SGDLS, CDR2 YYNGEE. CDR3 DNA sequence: TGTGCCAGCATCTTAGGGGGACACCTGAACACCGGGGAGCTGTTTTTT. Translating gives CASILGGHLNTGELFF.

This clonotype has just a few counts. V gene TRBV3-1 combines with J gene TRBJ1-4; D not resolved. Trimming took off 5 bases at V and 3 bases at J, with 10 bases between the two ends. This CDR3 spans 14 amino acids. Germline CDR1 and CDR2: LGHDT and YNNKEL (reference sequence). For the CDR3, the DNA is TGTGCCAGCAGCATTCGGTCACCTAATGAAAAACTGTTTTTT. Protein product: CASSIRSPNEKLFF.

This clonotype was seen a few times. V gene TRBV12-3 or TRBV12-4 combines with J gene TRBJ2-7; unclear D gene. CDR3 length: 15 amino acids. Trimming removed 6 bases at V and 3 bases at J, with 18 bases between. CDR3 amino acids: CASRRKVGTIYEQYF. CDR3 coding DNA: TGTGCCAGCAGGAGGAAAGTGGGTACCATCTACGAGCAGTACTTC.

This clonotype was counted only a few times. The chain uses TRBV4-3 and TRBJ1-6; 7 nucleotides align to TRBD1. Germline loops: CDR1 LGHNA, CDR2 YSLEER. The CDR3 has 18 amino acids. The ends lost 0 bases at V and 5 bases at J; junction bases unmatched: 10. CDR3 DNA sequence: TGCGCCAGCAGCCAAGACTGGACAGGACCCTTCAATAATTCACCCCTCCACTTT. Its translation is CASSQDWTGPFNNSPLHF.

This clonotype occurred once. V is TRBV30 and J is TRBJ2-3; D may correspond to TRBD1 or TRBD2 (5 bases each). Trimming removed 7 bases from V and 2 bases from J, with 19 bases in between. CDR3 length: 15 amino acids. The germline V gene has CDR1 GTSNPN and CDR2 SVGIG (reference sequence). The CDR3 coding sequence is TGTGCCTCGACCCCCGGGACCGCGTCCACAGATACGCAGTATTTT. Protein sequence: CASTPGTASTDTQYF.

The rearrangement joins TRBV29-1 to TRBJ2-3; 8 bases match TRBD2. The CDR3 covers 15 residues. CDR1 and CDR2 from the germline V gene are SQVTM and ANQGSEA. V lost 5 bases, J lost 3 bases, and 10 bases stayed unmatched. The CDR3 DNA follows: TGCAGCGTTTTTTTGGGGAGCGGGAGTACAGATACGCAGTATTTT. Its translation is CSVFLGSGSTDTQYF.

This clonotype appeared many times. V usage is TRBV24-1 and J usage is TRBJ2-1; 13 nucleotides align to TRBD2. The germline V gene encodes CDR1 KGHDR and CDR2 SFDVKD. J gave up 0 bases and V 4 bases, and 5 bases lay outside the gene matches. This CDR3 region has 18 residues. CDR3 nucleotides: TGTGCCACCAGTGAAACCCGGACTAGCGGGAGCTCCTACAATGAGCAGTTCTTC. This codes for CATSETRTSGSSYNEQFF.

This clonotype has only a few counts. CDR3 region: CASSESSSLLAGENIQYF. Here the CDR3 DNA reads TGTGCCAGCAGCGAAAGCTCAAGCCTACTAGCGGGAGAGAACATTCAGTACTTC. The chain links TRBV7-9 to TRBJ2-4; 11 nucleotides line up with TRBD2. After removal of 5 bases from V and 7 bases from J, the junction contained 16 bases not matched to a gene. CDR1 and CDR2 from the germline V gene are SEHNR and FQNEAQ (reference sequence). The length of the CDR3 is 18 residues.

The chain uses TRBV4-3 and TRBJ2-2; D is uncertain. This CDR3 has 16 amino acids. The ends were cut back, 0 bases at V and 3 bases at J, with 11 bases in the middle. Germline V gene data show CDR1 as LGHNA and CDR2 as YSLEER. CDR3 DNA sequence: TGCGCCAGCAGCCAAGAGTTTCCATCCTACACCGGGGAGCTGTTTTTT. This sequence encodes CASSQEFPSYTGELFF.

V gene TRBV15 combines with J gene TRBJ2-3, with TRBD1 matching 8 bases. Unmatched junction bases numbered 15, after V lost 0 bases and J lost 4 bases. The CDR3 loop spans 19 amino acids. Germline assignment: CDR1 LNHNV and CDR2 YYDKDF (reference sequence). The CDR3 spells CATSREADYRTGWADTQYF. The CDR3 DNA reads TGTGCCACCAGCAGAGAGGCCGACTACAGGACAGGGTGGGCAGATACGCAGTATTTT.